These T cell receptor beta chains were read from a single sample in a study of OX40 agonist ivuxolimab in advanced cancers. The repertoire was sequenced with immunoSEQ multiplex PCR; TCRdb's copy has only in-frame clones and lacks some. Of roughly 71,000 clones detected, approximately 90% appear once; the ten largest clones hold around 1%. Sequenced material: CD4+ or CD8+ T cells sorted from blood, taken in a trial of the OX40 agonist ivuxolimab. Receptor source: an adult with an advanced solid tumor such as melanoma, head and neck, liver or kidney cancer. Each CDR3 is given with its conserved first and last residue. Fields, in order: CDR3 length, J gene, D gene, V gene, clone size, CDR3 DNA, CDR3 protein. D genes are given only for firm matches. Rows may omit the clone size; those that give it use once, few, many or a size class.

length: 15
J: TRBJ1-2
D: TRBD1
V: TRBV10-1
size: -
DNA: TGCGCCAGCAGCCCCTTCGGGACAGGCTTCTATGGCTACACCTTC
CDR3: CASSPFGTGFYGYTF

length: 13
J: TRBJ2-1
D: TRBD2
V: TRBV10-1
size: -
DNA: TGCGCCAGCAGGGGACTAGTTTCCAATGAGCAGTTCTTC
CDR3: CASRGLVSNEQFF

length: 14
J: TRBJ2-7
D: -
V: TRBV11-3
size: -
DNA: TGTGCCAGCAGCCCAGCTGCAGCCCCCTACGAGCAGTACTTC
CDR3: CASSPAAAPYEQYF

length: 17
J: TRBJ1-4
D: -
V: TRBV4-3
size: -
DNA: TGCGCCAGCAGCCAAGATAGAGCGAGAGCAACTAATGAAAAACTGTTTTTT
CDR3: CASSQDRARATNEKLFF

length: 13
J: TRBJ2-5
D: -
V: TRBV7-8
size: -
DNA: TGTGCCAGCACCATGGACGGGAAAGAGACCCAGTACTTC
CDR3: CASTMDGKETQYF

length: 14
J: TRBJ1-5
D: TRBD1
V: TRBV19
size: few
DNA: TGTGCCAGTAGTAAGGACAGGGGGGATCAGCCCCAGCATTTT
CDR3: CASSKDRGDQPQHF

length: 14
J: TRBJ2-7
D: -
V: TRBV11-3
size: once
DNA: TGTGCCAGCAGCTTAGGACAGGCGGCCTACGAGCAGTACTTC
CDR3: CASSLGQAAYEQYF

length: 14
J: TRBJ1-5
D: -
V: TRBV15
size: -
DNA: TGTGCCACCAGCAGTCTGGGGGCTTGGCAGCCCCAGCATTTT
CDR3: CATSSLGAWQPQHF

length: 14
J: TRBJ2-3
D: -
V: TRBV7-9
size: -
DNA: TGTGCCAGCAGCACAAGCGGCAACACAGATACGCAGTATTTT
CDR3: CASSTSGNTDTQYF

length: 12
J: TRBJ2-5
D: -
V: TRBV11-3
size: -
DNA: TGTGCCAGCAGCTTCACCCAAGAGACCCAGTACTTC
CDR3: CASSFTQETQYF

length: 13
J: TRBJ1-1
D: -
V: TRBV6-5
size: once
DNA: TGTGCCAGCAGGCTAATAAAGGGAGCTGAAGCTTTCTTT
CDR3: CASRLIKGAEAFF

length: 14
J: TRBJ1-6
D: -
V: TRBV18
size: -
DNA: TGTGCCAGCTCACCGGGAGAGGGTAATTCACCCCTCCACTTT
CDR3: CASSPGEGNSPLHF

length: 16
J: TRBJ2-3
D: TRBD2
V: TRBV10-3
size: -
DNA: TGTGCCATCAGTGAACCTTTGGGACTAGCGAGAGATACGCAGTATTTT
CDR3: CAISEPLGLARDTQYF

length: 15
J: TRBJ2-3
D: -
V: TRBV6-1
size: -
DNA: TGTGCCAGCAGTGCATGGCGGGTCGGCACAGATACGCAGTATTTT
CDR3: CASSAWRVGTDTQYF